This TCR beta chain was recovered during a study of shared clonotypes between healthy human individuals. Study details: Plates per donor: three CD4 naive, three CD4 memory, two CD8 naive, one CD8 memory.

General observations from the study: Naive CD4 clonotypes were shared across a handful of donors at roughly 5.5%.

For this clone: Its antigen remains unknown. The sample holds other DNA sequences that translate to the same CDR3.

Repertoires were generated with immunoSEQ multiplex PCR, while TCRdb's copy carries only in-frame clones and drops some. The repertoire consists of 2.3 million or so clones, with approximately 95% occurring once and the leading ten covering about 0.39%. V shed 2 bases and J 9 bases; nucleotides not matched to a gene: 12. The CDR3 runs 15 residues. Germline CDR1 reads MNHEY; CDR2 reads SVGAGI. The gene calls are TRBV6-5 and TRBJ1-2, with TRBD1 matching over 7 bases. This TCR derives from a man younger than 35 in good health. Some clones in this sample may be carry-over from other donors' samples. Sequenced material: naive CD4+ T cells from PBMCs. As to subset: CD45RA+ positively selected. The CDR3 DNA sequence: TGTGCCAGCAGTTACCCAGAAGCAGGGGGTCGGCGCTACACCTTC. Amino acids: CASSYPEAGGRRYTF.